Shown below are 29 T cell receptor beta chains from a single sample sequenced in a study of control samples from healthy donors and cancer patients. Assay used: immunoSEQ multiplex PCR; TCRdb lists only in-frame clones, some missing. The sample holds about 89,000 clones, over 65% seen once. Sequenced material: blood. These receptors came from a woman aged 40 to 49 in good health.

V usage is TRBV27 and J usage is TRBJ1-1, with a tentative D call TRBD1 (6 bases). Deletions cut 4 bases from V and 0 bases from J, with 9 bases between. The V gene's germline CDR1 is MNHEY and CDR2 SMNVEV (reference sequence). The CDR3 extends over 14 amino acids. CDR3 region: CASSSRTVNTEAFF. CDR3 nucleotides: TGTGCCAGCAGTTCTAGGACAGTGAACACTGAAGCTTTCTTT.

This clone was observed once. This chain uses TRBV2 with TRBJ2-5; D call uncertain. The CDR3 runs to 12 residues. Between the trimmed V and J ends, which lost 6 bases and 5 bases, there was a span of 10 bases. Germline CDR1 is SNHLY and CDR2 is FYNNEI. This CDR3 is CASRGFGETQYF. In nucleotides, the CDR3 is TGTGCCAGCAGGGGGTTTGGGGAGACCCAGTACTTC.

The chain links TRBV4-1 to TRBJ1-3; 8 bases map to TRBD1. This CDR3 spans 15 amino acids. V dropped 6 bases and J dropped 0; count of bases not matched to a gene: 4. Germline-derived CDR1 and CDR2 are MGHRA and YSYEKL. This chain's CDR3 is CASRAGGFSGNTIYF. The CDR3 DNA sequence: TGCGCCAGCAGGGCAGGGGGCTTCTCTGGAAACACCATATATTTT.

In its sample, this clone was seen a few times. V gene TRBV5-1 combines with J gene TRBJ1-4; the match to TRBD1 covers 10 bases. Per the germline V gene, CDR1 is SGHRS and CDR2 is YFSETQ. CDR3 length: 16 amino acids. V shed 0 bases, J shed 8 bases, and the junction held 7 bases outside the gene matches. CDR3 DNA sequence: TGCGCCAGCAGCTTGGCGGGACAGGGGCCAGGGGAAAAACTGTTTTTT. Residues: CASSLAGQGPGEKLFF.

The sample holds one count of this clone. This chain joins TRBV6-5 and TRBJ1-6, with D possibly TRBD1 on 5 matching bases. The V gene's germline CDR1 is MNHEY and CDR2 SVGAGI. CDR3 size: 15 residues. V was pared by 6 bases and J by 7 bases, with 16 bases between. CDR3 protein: CASSPTGTGNSPLHF. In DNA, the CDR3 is TGTGCCAGCAGCCCAACCGGGACTGGCAATTCACCCCTCCACTTT.

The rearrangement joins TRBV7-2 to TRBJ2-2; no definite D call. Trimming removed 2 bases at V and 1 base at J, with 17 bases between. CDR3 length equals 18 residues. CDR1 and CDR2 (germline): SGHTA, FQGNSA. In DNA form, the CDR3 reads TGTGCCAGCAGCTTATATCCTTTACGTCATGAGAACACCGGGGAGCTGTTTTTT. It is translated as CASSLYPLRHENTGELFF. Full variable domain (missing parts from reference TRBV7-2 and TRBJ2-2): GAGVSQSPSNKVTEKGKDVELRCDPISGHTALYWYRQSLGQGLEFLIYFQGNSAPDKSGLPSDRFSAERTGGSVSTLTIQRTQQEDSAVYLCASSLYPLRHENTGELFFGEGSRLTVL.

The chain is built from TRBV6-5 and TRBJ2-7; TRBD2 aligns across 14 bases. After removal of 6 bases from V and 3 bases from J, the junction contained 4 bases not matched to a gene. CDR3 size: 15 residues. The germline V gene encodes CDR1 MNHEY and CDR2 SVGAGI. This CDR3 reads CASRRTSGGYYEQYF. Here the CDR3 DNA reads TGTGCCAGCAGGAGGACTAGCGGGGGGTACTACGAGCAGTACTTC.

CDR3 residues: CAISESRGYTF. CDR3 nucleotide sequence: TGTGCCATCAGTGAGTCTCGTGGCTACACCTTC. The chain links TRBV10-3 to TRBJ1-2; D is unresolved. V was trimmed by 0 bases and J by 7 bases, leaving 3 bases between them. Germline assignment: CDR1 ENHRY and CDR2 SYGVKD. This CDR3 has 11 amino acids.

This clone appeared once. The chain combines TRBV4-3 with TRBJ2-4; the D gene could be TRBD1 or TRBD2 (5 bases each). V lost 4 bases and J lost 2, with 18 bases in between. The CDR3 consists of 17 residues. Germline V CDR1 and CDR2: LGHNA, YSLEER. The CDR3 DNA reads TGCGCCAGCAGCCGAAGGAGAGGGGCGCCTACCAAAAACATTCAGTACTTC. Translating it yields CASSRRRGAPTKNIQYF.

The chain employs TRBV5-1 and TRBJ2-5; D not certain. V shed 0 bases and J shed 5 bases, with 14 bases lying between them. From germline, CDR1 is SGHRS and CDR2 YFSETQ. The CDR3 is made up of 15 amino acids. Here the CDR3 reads CASSLAQPPRETQYF. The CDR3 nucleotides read TGCGCCAGCAGCTTGGCCCAGCCTCCAAGGGAGACCCAGTACTTC. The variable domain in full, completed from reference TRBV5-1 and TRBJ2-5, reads KAGVTQTPRYLIKTRGQQVTLSCSPISGHRSVSWYQQTPGQGLQFLFEYFSETQRNKGNFPGRFSGRQFSNSRSEMNVSTLELGDSALYLCASSLAQPPRETQYFGPGTRLLVL.

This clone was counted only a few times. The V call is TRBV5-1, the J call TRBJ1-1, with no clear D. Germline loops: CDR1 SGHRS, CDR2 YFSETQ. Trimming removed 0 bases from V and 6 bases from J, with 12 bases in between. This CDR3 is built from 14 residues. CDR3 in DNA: TGCGCCAGCAGCTTGGTGAGGGAAGGTGCTGAAGCTTTCTTT. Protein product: CASSLVREGAEAFF.

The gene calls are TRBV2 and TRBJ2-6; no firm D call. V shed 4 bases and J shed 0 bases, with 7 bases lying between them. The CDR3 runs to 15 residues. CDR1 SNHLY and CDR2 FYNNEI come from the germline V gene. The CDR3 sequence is CASSAAASGANVLTF. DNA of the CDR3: TGTGCCAGCAGTGCCGCGGCCTCTGGGGCCAACGTCCTGACTTTC.

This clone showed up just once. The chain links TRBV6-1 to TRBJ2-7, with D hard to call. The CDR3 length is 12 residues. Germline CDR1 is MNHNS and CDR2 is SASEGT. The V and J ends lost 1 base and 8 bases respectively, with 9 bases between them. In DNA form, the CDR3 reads TGTGCCAGCAGTGAAGTGGAAGGGAAGCAGTACTTC. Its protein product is CASSEVEGKQYF.

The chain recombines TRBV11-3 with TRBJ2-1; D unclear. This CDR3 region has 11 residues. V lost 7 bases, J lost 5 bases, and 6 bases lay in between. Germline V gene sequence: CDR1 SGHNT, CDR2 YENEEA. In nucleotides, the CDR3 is TGTGCCAGCAACATTGACAATGAGCAGTTCTTC. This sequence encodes CASNIDNEQFF.

CDR3 coding DNA: TGCGCCAGCAGCCAGGGGCTCAGGGGGAACACTGAAGCTTTCTTT. Translated: CASSQGLRGNTEAFF. This chain links TRBV4-1 with TRBJ1-1; possibly TRBD1 for D (6 bases). This CDR3 has 15 amino acids. V dropped 3 bases and J dropped 1 base, with 12 bases sitting between them. Germline assignment: CDR1 MGHRA and CDR2 YSYEKL.

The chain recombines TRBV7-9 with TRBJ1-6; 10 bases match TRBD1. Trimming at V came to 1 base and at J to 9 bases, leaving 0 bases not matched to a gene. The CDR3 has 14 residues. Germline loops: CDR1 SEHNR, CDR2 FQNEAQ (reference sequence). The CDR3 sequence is CASSLGTGGSPLHF. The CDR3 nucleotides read TGTGCCAGCAGCTTAGGGACAGGGGGTTCACCCCTCCACTTT.

DNA for the CDR3: TGTGCCAGCTCACCAGTCCGCGGGGTGGGCGAAAAACTGTTTTTT. Amino acids: CASSPVRGVGEKLFF. The V call is TRBV18, the J call TRBJ1-4, with unresolved D. The germline CDR1 and CDR2 sequences are KGHSH and LQKENI. Trimming left V 2 bases short and J 8 bases short, with 15 bases between. The CDR3 runs to 15 residues.

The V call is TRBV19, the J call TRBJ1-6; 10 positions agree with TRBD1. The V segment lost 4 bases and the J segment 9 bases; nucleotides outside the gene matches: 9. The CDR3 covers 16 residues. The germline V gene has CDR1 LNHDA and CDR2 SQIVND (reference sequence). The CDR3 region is CASSTRTDRGISPLHF. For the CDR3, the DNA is TGTGCCAGTAGTACCCGTACGGACAGGGGGATTTCACCCCTCCACTTT.

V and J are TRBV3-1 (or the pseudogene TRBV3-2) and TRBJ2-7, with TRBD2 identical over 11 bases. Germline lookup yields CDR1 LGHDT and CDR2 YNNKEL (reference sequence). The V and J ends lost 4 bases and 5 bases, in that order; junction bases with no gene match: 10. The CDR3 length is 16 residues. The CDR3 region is CASSPLMGTSGNEQYF. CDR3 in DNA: TGTGCCAGCAGCCCTTTGATGGGGACTAGCGGAAACGAGCAGTACTTC.

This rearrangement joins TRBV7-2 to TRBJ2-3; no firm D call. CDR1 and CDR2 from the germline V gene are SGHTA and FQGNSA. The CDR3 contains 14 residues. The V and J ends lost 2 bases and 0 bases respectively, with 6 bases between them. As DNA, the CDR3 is TGTGCCAGCAGCTTACGGCGTAGCACAGATACGCAGTATTTT. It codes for CASSLRRSTDTQYF.

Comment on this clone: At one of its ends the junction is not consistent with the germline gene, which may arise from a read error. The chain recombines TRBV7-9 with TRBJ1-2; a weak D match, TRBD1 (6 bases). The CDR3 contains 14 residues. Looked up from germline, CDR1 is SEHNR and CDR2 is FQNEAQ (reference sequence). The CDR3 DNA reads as TGTGCCAGCAGCCTAGCCACAGGGCAGGATGGCTACACCTTC. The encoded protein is CASSLATGQDGYTF.

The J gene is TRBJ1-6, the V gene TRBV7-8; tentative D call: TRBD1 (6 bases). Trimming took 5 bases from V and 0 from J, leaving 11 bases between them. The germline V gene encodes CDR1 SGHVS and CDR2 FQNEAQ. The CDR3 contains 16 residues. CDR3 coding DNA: TGTGCCAGCAGCCCGGACAGTAACTCCTATAATTCACCCCTCCACTTT. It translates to CASSPDSNSYNSPLHF.

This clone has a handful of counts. This chain's CDR3 is CASSPSLAGGSEQYF. CDR3 DNA: TGCGCCAGCTCTCCATCCCTAGCGGGGGGGAGTGAGCAGTACTTC. The chain uses TRBV10-1 and TRBJ2-7; 12 positions match TRBD2. Germline CDR1 is WNHNN and CDR2 is SYGVQD (reference sequence). The CDR3 runs to 15 residues. V was clipped by 8 bases and J by 7 bases; unmatched bases: 12.

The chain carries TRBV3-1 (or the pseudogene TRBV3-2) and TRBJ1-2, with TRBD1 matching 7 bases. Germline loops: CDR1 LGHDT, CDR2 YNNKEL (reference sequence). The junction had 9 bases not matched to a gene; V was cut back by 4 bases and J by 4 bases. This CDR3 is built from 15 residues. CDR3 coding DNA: TGTGCCAGCAGCCTACAGGGGCGGGAAGGCTATGGCTACACCTTC. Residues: CASSLQGREGYGYTF.

The CDR3 spells CASSVGTGAYEQYF. CDR3 nucleotides: TGTGCCAGCAGCGTGGGGACAGGGGCCTACGAGCAGTACTTC. The genes are TRBV5-6 and TRBJ2-7, with TRBD1 matching over 10 bases. V was pared by 4 bases and J by 2 bases, with 3 bases of the junction left unmatched. This CDR3 comprises 14 residues. The V gene's germline CDR1 is SGHDT and CDR2 YYEEEE.

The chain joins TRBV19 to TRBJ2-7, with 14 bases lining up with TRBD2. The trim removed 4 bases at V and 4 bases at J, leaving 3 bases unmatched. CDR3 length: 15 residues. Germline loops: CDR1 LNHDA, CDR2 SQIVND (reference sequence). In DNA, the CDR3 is TGTGCCAGTAGTACTGGACTAGCGGGGGGATACGAGCAGTACTTC. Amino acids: CASSTGLAGGYEQYF.

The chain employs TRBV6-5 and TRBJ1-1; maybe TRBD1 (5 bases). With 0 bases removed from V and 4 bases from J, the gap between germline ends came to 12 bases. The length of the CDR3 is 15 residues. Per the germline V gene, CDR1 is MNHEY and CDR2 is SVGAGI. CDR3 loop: CASSYSTRQGTEAFF. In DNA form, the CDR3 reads TGTGCCAGCAGTTACTCGACCAGGCAGGGCACTGAAGCTTTCTTT.

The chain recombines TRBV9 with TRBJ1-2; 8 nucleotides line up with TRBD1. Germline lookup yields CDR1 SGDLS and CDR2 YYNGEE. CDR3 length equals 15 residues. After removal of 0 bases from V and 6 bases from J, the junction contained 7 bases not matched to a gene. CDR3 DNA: TGTGCCAGCAGCGTAGCTTCAGGGGGCGCCGATGGCTACACCTTC. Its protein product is CASSVASGGADGYTF.

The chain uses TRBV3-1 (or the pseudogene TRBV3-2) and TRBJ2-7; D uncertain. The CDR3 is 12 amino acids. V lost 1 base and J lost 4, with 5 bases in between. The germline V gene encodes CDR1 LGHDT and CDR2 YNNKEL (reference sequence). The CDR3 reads CASSQGPYEQYF. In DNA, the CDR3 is TGTGCCAGCAGCCAAGGTCCGTACGAGCAGTACTTC.